Below, 6 T cell receptor beta chains from the same sample are listed, as sequenced in a study of OX40 agonist ivuxolimab in advanced cancers. The repertoire was sequenced with immunoSEQ multiplex PCR; TCRdb's copy has only in-frame clones and lacks some. The sample includes 34,000 or so clones, about four fifths of them seen just once. The sample in question was CD4+ or CD8+ T cells sorted from blood, obtained in a trial of the OX40 agonist ivuxolimab. The receptors come from an adult with an advanced solid tumor such as melanoma, head and neck, liver or kidney cancer.

In this sample, this clone turned up once. The chain joins TRBV28 to TRBJ1-1, with D unresolved. Trimming pared 4 bases from V and 6 bases from J, leaving 12 bases between. The CDR3 length is 13 residues. CDR1 is MDHEN, CDR2 SYDVKM, per germline. The CDR3 nucleotides are TGTGCCAGCAGTTATGTGGCAGCCCCTGAAGCTTTCTTT. This codes for CASSYVAAPEAFF.

This clone was seen a single time. CDR3 residues: CASSYGQGGYNEQFF. The CDR3 DNA reads as TGTGCCAGCAGTTACGGGCAGGGGGGGTACAATGAGCAGTTCTTC. The chain recombines TRBV6-5 with TRBJ2-1; either TRBD1 or TRBD2 may supply D (7 bases each). Germline V gives CDR1 MNHEY, CDR2 SVGAGI. The CDR3 length is 15 residues. Between the trimmed V and J ends, which lost 2 bases and 4 bases, there was a span of 12 bases.

The genes are TRBV6-5 and TRBJ1-1; 8 nucleotides line up with TRBD1. Germline V lookup: CDR1 MNHEY, CDR2 SVGAGI. The CDR3 contains 14 residues. V was pared by 6 bases and J by 3 bases, with 6 bases of the junction left unmatched. The CDR3 DNA sequence: TGTGCCAGCAGCACCAGGGGGCGACACACTGAAGCTTTCTTT. This gives the protein CASSTRGRHTEAFF.

This clone has just one count. The CDR3 nucleotides read TGCGCCAGCAGCTGGGCTCGCGGGGCGGCCTACAATGAGCAGTTCTTC. Translation gives CASSWARGAAYNEQFF. This chain joins TRBV5-1 and TRBJ2-1; D possibly corresponds to TRBD2 (6 bases). V was trimmed by 3 bases and J by 2 bases, leaving 15 bases between them. Germline V gene sequence: CDR1 SGHRS, CDR2 YFSETQ. The CDR3 extends over 16 amino acids.

The V and J genes are TRBV2 and TRBJ1-3; maybe TRBD1 (6 bases). The CDR3 length is 17 residues. V was cut by 6 bases and J by 0 bases, with 18 bases left in between. CDR1 is SNHLY, CDR2 FYNNEI, per germline. CDR3 sequence (DNA): TGTGCCAGCAGGCCCCGGGTTGGGGGGGCCTCTGGAAACACCATATATTTT. This sequence encodes CASRPRVGGASGNTIYF.

This sequence joins TRBV11-1 and TRBJ2-7; 7 bases line up with TRBD1. The J segment lost 7 bases and the V segment lost 5 bases, leaving 5 bases of the junction unmatched. Germline values: CDR1 SGHAT, CDR2 FQDESV (reference sequence). The CDR3 contains 12 residues. The chain's CDR3 is CASSRQGREQYF. The CDR3 DNA follows: TGTGCCAGCAGCCGACAGGGTCGAGAGCAGTACTTC.